One sample yielded the 14 T cell receptor beta chains listed below, sequenced in a study of shared clonotypes between healthy human individuals. This table comes from immunoSEQ multiplex PCR, and its TCRdb copy is limited to in-frame clones, with some not included. The sample consists of some 1 million clones, approximately 70% of them appearing once. Sequences were obtained from memory CD4+ T cells sorted from blood. The subset is: CD45RA-negative fraction. These receptors all stem from a man aged 18 to 30 in good health.

The chain carries TRBV10-1 and TRBJ2-7; D gene uncertain. V lost 8 bases, J lost 12 bases, and 8 bases lay in between. This CDR3 region has 8 residues. CDR1 and CDR2 from the germline V gene are WNHNN and SYGVQD (reference sequence). CDR3 in DNA: TGCGCCAGCCGATCTTCGTACTTC. This translates into CASRSSYF.

The chain joins TRBV19 to TRBJ2-2; D is perhaps TRBD1 (6 bases). The germline V gene encodes CDR1 LNHDA and CDR2 SQIVND (reference sequence). V was shortened by 5 bases and J by 1 base, with 14 bases between the two germline ends. The CDR3 sequence is 16 residues long. Here the CDR3 reads CASSAPGAGNTGELFF. The CDR3, as DNA: TGTGCCAGTAGTGCCCCAGGGGCGGGGAACACCGGGGAGCTGTTTTTT.

The chain carries TRBV28 and TRBJ2-5, with TRBD1 identical over 8 bases. This CDR3 region has 17 residues. Unmatched junction bases numbered 16, after V lost 8 bases and J lost 2 bases. Germline-derived CDR1 and CDR2 are MDHEN and SYDVKM. In DNA, the CDR3 is TGTGCCAGCTCTCCTTTTAGTACAGGGGGGAGACAAGAGACCCAGTACTTC. Protein product: CASSPFSTGGRQETQYF.

This sequence joins TRBV5-5 and TRBJ1-1; TRBD1 aligns across 9 bases. The CDR3 totals 15 residues. V dropped 4 bases and J dropped 1; count of bases not matched to a gene: 5. Germline V gives CDR1 SGHKS, CDR2 YYEKEE (reference sequence). The CDR3 coding sequence is TGTGCCAGCAGCAGCCGGACAGGGGCGAACACTGAAGCTTTCTTT. It translates to CASSSRTGANTEAFF.

This chain links TRBV5-4 with TRBJ2-5; 8 bases align to TRBD2. The germline CDR1 and CDR2 sequences are SGHNT and YYREEE (reference sequence). This CDR3 spans 13 amino acids. V lost 4 bases to trimming and J lost 5 bases; unmatched junction nucleotides: 4. The DNA of the CDR3 is TGTGCCAGCAGCGTGGAGCGGGGGGAGACCCAGTACTTC. It codes for CASSVERGETQYF.

The chain links TRBV7-8 to TRBJ1-1; D is ambiguous. V was shortened by 1 base and J by 11 bases, with 20 bases between the two germline ends. CDR1 SGHVS and CDR2 FQNEAQ come from the germline V gene. This CDR3 comprises 15 residues. The CDR3 DNA reads TGTGCCAGCAGCTTAGTGGCAACCCAACACGGCAGGGCTTTCTTT. Its translation is CASSLVATQHGRAFF.

There are a few counts of this clone. The chain is built from TRBV7-9 and TRBJ1-1; 9 bases are a match to TRBD1. Germline trimming cut 3 bases from V and 1 base from J; bases unmatched to any gene: 3. The CDR3 covers 15 residues. Germline values: CDR1 SEHNR, CDR2 FQNEAQ (reference sequence). The CDR3 here is CASSLTGGTNTEAFF. CDR3 nucleotide sequence: TGTGCCAGCAGCTTGACAGGGGGTACGAACACTGAAGCTTTCTTT. The whole variable domain, remainder taken from reference TRBV7-9 and TRBJ1-1, is DTGVSQNPRHKITKRGQNVTFRCDPISEHNRLYWYRQTLGQGPEFLTYFQNEAQLEKSRLLSDRFSAERPKGSFSTLEIQRTEQGDSAMYLCASSLTGGTNTEAFFGQGTRLTVV.

The chain employs TRBV15 and TRBJ1-2; 7 bases are shared with TRBD1. CDR1 is LNHNV, CDR2 YYDKDF, per germline (reference sequence). With V trimmed by 4 bases and J by 4 bases, 6 bases remained unmatched. This CDR3 contains 14 residues. The CDR3 DNA follows: TGTGCCACCAGCACGACAGGGTTGGGCTATGGCTACACCTTC. Protein product: CATSTTGLGYGYTF.

This clone appeared a single time. V and J are TRBV5-5 and TRBJ1-6; D might be TRBD1 (6 bases). The CDR3 runs 13 residues. Trimming removed 6 bases from V and 7 bases from J, with 11 bases in between. The V gene's germline CDR1 is SGHKS and CDR2 YYEKEE (reference sequence). CDR3 amino acids: CASNRQANSPLHF. Written as DNA, the CDR3 is TGTGCCAGCAACCGACAGGCCAATTCACCCCTCCACTTT.

This clone has a handful of counts. The rearrangement joins TRBV19 to TRBJ1-5; no firm D call. CDR3 length: 13 residues. Looked up from germline, CDR1 is LNHDA and CDR2 is SQIVND (reference sequence). The germline V and J ends were trimmed by 6 bases and 3 bases, with 9 bases remaining between them. The CDR3 protein is CASRSSLNQPQHF. The CDR3, as DNA: TGTGCCAGTAGAAGCAGCCTCAATCAGCCCCAGCATTTT.

The J gene is TRBJ1-2, the V gene TRBV9; the D gene is possibly TRBD1 (6 bases). The CDR3 is made up of 15 amino acids. V gave up 3 bases and J gave up 4 bases, with 16 bases separating them. Germline CDR1 reads SGDLS; CDR2 reads YYNGEE. The CDR3 is CASSEGLGGAYGYTF. CDR3 DNA sequence: TGTGCCAGCAGCGAGGGATTAGGGGGGGCCTATGGCTACACCTTC.

The rearrangement links TRBV6-5 to TRBJ1-2, with a tentative D call TRBD1 (6 bases). Germline V lookup: CDR1 MNHEY, CDR2 SVGAGI. The CDR3 consists of 15 residues. The V end lost 5 bases, the J end lost 8 bases, and 21 bases lay between the germline ends. The CDR3 loop is CASSPDRRSAGGYTF. For the CDR3, the DNA is TGTGCCAGCAGTCCTGACAGGCGCTCAGCCGGGGGCTACACCTTC.

In DNA form, the CDR3 reads TGTGCCAGCAGTGTAGGGACTAGCGGGAGGAACATTCAGTACTTC. The encoded protein is CASSVGTSGRNIQYF. The gene calls are TRBV2 and TRBJ2-4; TRBD2 aligns across 15 bases. The CDR3 covers 15 residues. Germline-derived CDR1 and CDR2 are SNHLY and FYNNEI. V lost 4 bases to trimming and J lost 7 bases; unmatched junction nucleotides: 2.

The rearrangement joins TRBV5-4 to TRBJ1-1; TRBD1 matches at 9 bases. Germline assignment: CDR1 SGHNT and CDR2 YYREEE (reference sequence). The CDR3 has 15 amino acids. V trimming: 10 bases; J trimming: 0 bases; junction bases outside the gene matches: 10. CDR3 residues: CAGFRDRVVNTEAFF. For the CDR3, the DNA is TGTGCCGGGTTCCGGGACAGGGTGGTGAACACTGAAGCTTTCTTT.